One T cell receptor beta chain is described in this entry. No antigen is known for it. These data belong to a study of radiotherapy plus CTLA-4 blockade in lung cancer. As for the study in general: Objective response rate was over 15%; disease control rate, 25% to 35%. Findings and limits, study-wide: Expansion of tumor-derived TCR clones was observed in blood after radiotherapy plus ipilimumab.

V lost 5 bases, J lost 6 bases, and 14 bases stayed unmatched. The V gene's germline CDR1 is MNHNY and CDR2 SVGAGI (reference sequence). The CDR3 totals 16 residues. Sequencing used immunoSEQ multiplex PCR; TCRdb keeps in-frame clones, though not all of them. The repertoire has roughly 53,000 clones, almost 85% of them found once; the top ten carry around 5.1%. The clonotype originates from a human donor with non-small cell lung cancer whose response to radiotherapy plus ipilimumab could not be evaluated. The specimen comprised peripheral blood, sampled from a patient treated with radiotherapy plus ipilimumab. The chain uses TRBV6-6 and TRBJ1-2, with TRBD1 identical over 8 bases. The CDR3 region has the DNA TGTGCCAGCAGTGGATCAACCGGGACAGGAGCTGATGGCTACACCTTC. The encoded protein is CASSGSTGTGADGYTF.